The entry that follows covers one T cell receptor beta chain sequence. Its target is unknown. Use of 60 Vbeta and 13 Jbeta primers characterized the PCR. Clones were sequenced by immunoSEQ multiplex PCR, and TCRdb holds only the in-frame ones, with some missing. In total, the table holds about 34,000 clones. This entry belongs to a study of cytomegalovirus exposure and HLA in healthy donors. Study-wide results and limits: Across donors, sequencing depth was assumed by presence/absence analyses to be roughly uniform.

There are 14 residues in the CDR3. V was clipped by 5 bases and J by 3 bases; unmatched bases: 4. CDR1 SEHNR and CDR2 FQNEAQ come from the germline V gene (reference sequence). Source material: PBMCs. The origin of this receptor is a woman aged 40-49 years in good health and CMV-seropositive. The chain is built from TRBV7-9 and TRBJ1-1, with 9 bases identical to TRBD1. The CDR3 DNA sequence: TGTGCCAGCAGCCCATGGACAGGGGACACTGAAGCTTTCTTT. It encodes CASSPWTGDTEAFF.